The 26 T cell receptor beta chains given below trace back to one sample, sequenced in a study of regulatory T cells in long-lasting Graves disease. Building of the TCR beta libraries involved iRepertoire HTBI primers and Arm-PCR of CDR3 regions. TCRdb reprocessed the multiplex PCR reads via MiXCR and lists one record per CDR3 protein. The repertoire holds 700,000 or so distinct CDR3 sequences, with approximately 31% as singletons. Time point here: persistent/refractory GD, antithyroid drugs over 5 years with positive TRAb. Preparation of the TCR library used RNA extracted from PBMCs. The sample in question was peripheral blood mononuclear cells (PBMCs), obtained when the disease was refractory, from a patient treated with antithyroid drugs. The receptor set was obtained from a female donor with Graves disease.

In this sample, this clonotype turned up a few times. The V call is TRBV19, the J call TRBJ1-1; no reliable D call. Trimming stripped 2 bases from V and 0 bases from J, with 7 bases between. From germline, CDR1 is LNHDA and CDR2 SQIVND (reference sequence). The CDR3 runs 14 residues. DNA of the CDR3: TGTGCCAGTAGTATATCGGCAGTGAACACTGAAGCTTTCTTT. It translates to CASSISAVNTEAFF.

The chain combines TRBV20-1 with TRBJ1-1; TRBD1 matches at 9 bases. Per germline, CDR1 DFQATT and CDR2 SNEGSKA (reference sequence). The CDR3 has 16 amino acids. J lost 1 base, V lost 3 bases, and 9 bases had no gene match. The CDR3 DNA is TGCAGTGCTAGCTACCTGGGACAGGGCTCGAACACTGAAGCTTTCTTT. It yields the protein CSASYLGQGSNTEAFF.

The chain employs TRBV5-6 and TRBJ1-5; 9 nucleotides match TRBD1. This CDR3 is 15 amino acids long. Trimming removed 1 base from V and 9 bases from J; junction bases left unmatched: 8. The germline gives CDR1 SGHDT, CDR2 YYEEEE. The CDR3 DNA sequence: TGTGCCAGCAGCTTGCAAGGACAGGGGCGGTGGCCCCAGCATTTT. Protein: CASSLQGQGRWPQHF.

The V call is TRBV6-1, the J call TRBJ1-1; D unclear. Germline assignment: CDR1 MNHNS and CDR2 SASEGT. The V end was cut by 3 bases, the J end by 12 bases, with 17 bases between. The CDR3 is 13 amino acids. In nucleotides, the CDR3 is TGTGCCAGCAGTGACACGGAGAGTCTAGTGCCTTTCTTT. Protein: CASSDTESLVPFF.

CDR3 in amino acids: CASSPSGIGEDTQYF. CDR3 nucleotides: TGTGCCAGTAGCCCAAGCGGGATAGGTGAAGATACGCAGTATTTT. This chain links TRBV19 with TRBJ2-3, with 7 nucleotides matching TRBD2. Germline CDR1 LNHDA, CDR2 SQIVND (reference sequence). The CDR3 spans 15 residues. The V and J ends lost 6 bases and 5 bases, in that order; junction bases with no gene match: 11.

The chain combines TRBV30 with TRBJ1-5; maybe TRBD1 (5 bases). Deletions cut 3 bases from V and 3 bases from J, with 9 bases between. The CDR3 length is 13 residues. CDR1 and CDR2 (germline): GTSNPN, SVGIG (reference sequence). The CDR3: CAWRTGFNQPQHF. CDR3 sequence (DNA): TGTGCCTGGAGAACAGGATTCAATCAGCCCCAGCATTTT.

The chain couples TRBV10-3 to TRBJ2-7, with 9 bases fitting TRBD1. Germline V gene data show CDR1 as ENHRY and CDR2 as SYGVKD. This CDR3 comprises 16 residues. V was pared by 5 bases and J by 3 bases, with 11 bases of the junction left unmatched. The CDR3 loop is CAISRPGQGSVYEQYF. Written as DNA, the CDR3 is TGTGCCATCAGTAGACCGGGACAGGGTTCGGTCTACGAGCAGTACTTC.

The V and J genes are TRBV10-3 and TRBJ2-3, with 7 bases lining up with TRBD1. The CDR3 is 14 residues long. The ends lost 7 bases at V and 4 bases at J; junction bases unmatched: 8. CDR1 is ENHRY and CDR2 is SYGVKD in the germline V gene. The CDR3 reads CAINPGQRADTQYF. The CDR3 nucleotides are TGTGCCATCAACCCGGGACAGAGGGCAGATACGCAGTATTTT.

The genes are TRBV7-3 and TRBJ1-1, with D hard to call. CDR3 length: 13 residues. Germline V gives CDR1 SGHTA, CDR2 FQGTGA. V dropped 0 bases and J dropped 4 bases, with 6 bases sitting between them. The CDR3: CASSLTTLTEAFF. The DNA for the CDR3 is TGTGCCAGCAGCTTAACGACACTCACTGAAGCTTTCTTT. The full variable domain, with the rest looked up from reference TRBV7-3 and TRBJ1-1, is GAGVSQTPSNKVTEKGKYVELRCDPISGHTALYWYRQSLGQGPEFLIYFQGTGAADDSGLPNDRFFAVRPEGSVSTLKIQRTERGDSAVYLCASSLTTLTEAFFGQGTRLTVV.

This clonotype was detected many times. This rearrangement joins TRBV2 to TRBJ1-2, with 7 bases identical to TRBD1. Germline V gene lookup returns CDR1 SNHLY and CDR2 FYNNEI. Germline trimming cut 6 bases from V and 1 base from J; bases unmatched to any gene: 5. This CDR3 comprises 14 residues. CDR3 in amino acids: CASSVRDSNYGYTF. The CDR3 nucleotides read TGTGCCAGCAGCGTAAGGGACAGTAACTATGGCTACACCTTC.

This clonotype was observed many times. This chain uses TRBV24-1 with TRBJ2-5, with D tentatively TRBD2 (5 bases). The CDR3 runs to 18 residues. V was cut by 1 base and J by 2 bases, with 19 bases left in between. CDR1 is KGHDR, CDR2 SFDVKD, per germline. CDR3 region: CATSDLVRGLGVQETQYF. CDR3 in DNA: TGTGCCACCAGTGATTTAGTGCGCGGGTTAGGCGTACAAGAGACCCAGTACTTC.

The chain recombines TRBV11-2 with TRBJ2-1; D is uncertain. V lost 4 bases to trimming and J lost 1 base, with 14 bases between them. CDR3 size: 16 residues. Germline assignment: CDR1 SGHAT and CDR2 FQNNGV. CDR3 bases: TGTGCCAGCAGCTCTGATTGGGTCACTTCCTACAATGAGCAGTTCTTC. Translating it yields CASSSDWVTSYNEQFF.

The table lists this clonotype with many counts. The CDR3 here is CASSGQANTGELFF. The CDR3 region has the DNA TGTGCCAGCAGTGGACAGGCGAACACCGGGGAGCTGTTTTTT. J is TRBJ2-2 and V is TRBV2; maybe TRBD1 (6 bases). Germline values: CDR1 SNHLY, CDR2 FYNNEI. The CDR3 totals 14 residues. V dropped 4 bases and J dropped 0 bases, with 6 bases sitting between them.

The chain couples TRBV5-1 to TRBJ2-3, with D possibly matching TRBD1 (5 bases). The CDR3 is 15 residues long. Trimming removed 2 bases at V and 0 bases at J, with 10 bases between. CDR1 is SGHRS, CDR2 YFSETQ, per germline. CDR3 loop: CASSLRTQSTDTQYF. The CDR3 DNA reads as TGCGCCAGCAGCTTAAGGACACAAAGCACAGATACGCAGTATTTT.

This clonotype came up once. The V and J genes are TRBV30 and TRBJ2-7; TRBD2 is a possible D gene (5 bases). The germline V and J ends were trimmed by 5 bases and 4 bases, with 21 bases remaining between them. This CDR3 is 15 amino acids long. Looked up from germline, CDR1 is GTSNPN and CDR2 is SVGIG (reference sequence). The CDR3 sequence is CAWSPDSGLGYEQYF. DNA of the CDR3: TGTGCCTGGTCCCCGGACTCCGGGCTGGGATACGAGCAGTACTTC.

This clonotype was found many times. The chain has TRBV6-1 and TRBJ2-7; D unclear. The CDR3 contains 14 residues. Germline V gene sequence: CDR1 MNHNS, CDR2 SASEGT. V was clipped by 1 base and J by 5 bases, with 12 bases between them. CDR3 DNA: TGTGCCAGCAGTGAAGGAGGCCCCAGCGACGAGCAGTACTTC. Translating gives CASSEGGPSDEQYF.

CDR3 bases: TGTGCTAGTGGTGAAAGGGGGTGGGAGAACACCGGGGAGCTGTTTTTT. It specifies CASGERGWENTGELFF. The chain combines TRBV12-5 with TRBJ2-2; a weak D match, TRBD1 (6 bases). Deletions cut 5 bases from V and 1 base from J, with 14 bases between. The CDR3 covers 16 residues. Germline V lookup: CDR1 LGHNT, CDR2 FRNRAP. Together with reference TRBV12-5 and TRBJ2-2, the CDR3 gives the full variable domain: DARVTQTPRHKVTEMGQEVTMRCQPILGHNTVFWYRQTMMQGLELLAYFRNRAPLDDSGMPKDRFSAEMPDATLATLKIQPSEPRDSAVYFCASGERGWENTGELFFGEGSRLTVL.

This chain connects TRBV2 to TRBJ2-5; possibly TRBD2 for D (5 bases). The CDR3 length is 15 residues. Germline CDR1 is SNHLY and CDR2 is FYNNEI. Deletions cut 3 bases from V and 9 bases from J, with 20 bases between. DNA for the CDR3: TGTGCCAGCAGTGATGTCAGCCCGCTGGAGGAGGCCCAGTACTTC. Its protein product is CASSDVSPLEEAQYF.

This clonotype was counted ten times or more. The chain uses TRBV28 and TRBJ1-6; TRBD1 is a possible D gene (5 bases). Germline V lookup: CDR1 MDHEN, CDR2 SYDVKM. Trimming took 3 bases from V and 9 from J, leaving 15 bases between them. This CDR3 contains 15 residues. DNA of the CDR3: TGTGCCAGCAGTTTCACTGGGGCTCGGGTTTCACCCCTCCACTTT. This codes for CASSFTGARVSPLHF.

The table lists this clonotype with a few counts. V is TRBV3-1 and J is TRBJ1-2; D might be TRBD1 (5 bases). V lost 2 bases, J lost 0 bases, and 16 bases lay in between. CDR1 is LGHDT and CDR2 is YNNKEL in the germline V gene (reference sequence). This CDR3 has 17 amino acids. The CDR3 sequence is CASSQSRNRRANYGYTF. The CDR3 DNA is TGTGCCAGCAGCCAAAGCCGAAACAGGCGAGCTAACTATGGCTACACCTTC.

This clonotype turned up a few times. CDR3 protein: CASSKGRMNTEAFF. As DNA, the CDR3 is TGTGCCAGTAGTAAGGGACGGATGAACACTGAAGCTTTCTTT. The rearrangement uses TRBV19 and TRBJ1-1; perhaps TRBD1 as D (5 bases). The CDR3 loop spans 14 amino acids. CDR1 is LNHDA and CDR2 is SQIVND in the germline V gene (reference sequence). Trimming pared 4 bases from V and 0 bases from J, leaving 9 bases between. Together with reference TRBV19 and TRBJ1-1, the CDR3 gives the full variable domain: DGGITQSPKYLFRKEGQNVTLSCEQNLNHDAMYWYRQDPGQGLRLIYYSQIVNDFQKGDIAEGYSVSREKKESFPLTVTSAQKNPTAFYLCASSKGRMNTEAFFGQGTRLTVV.

This clonotype was seen a handful of times. This chain uses TRBV19 with TRBJ1-1; 8 bases are a match to TRBD1. CDR1 and CDR2 from the germline V gene are LNHDA and SQIVND (reference sequence). V shed 6 bases, J shed 1 base, and the junction held 7 bases outside the gene matches. The CDR3 length is 15 residues. This CDR3 is CASSRKGTGNTEAFF. DNA for the CDR3: TGTGCCAGTAGCCGGAAAGGGACAGGGAACACTGAAGCTTTCTTT.

Regarding this clonotype: With a much larger clone just one base away, this may be a read error. The chain recombines TRBV20-1 with TRBJ1-5; 9 positions agree with TRBD1. The CDR3 has 15 residues. Germline assignment: CDR1 DFQATT and CDR2 SNEGSKA (reference sequence). For the CDR3, the DNA is TGCAGTGCTAGGGCCGGGACAGGGAGGATTCAGCTCCAGCATTTT. Residues: CSARAGTGRIQLQHF.

The CDR3 here is CASSLGLRTGLGYTF. For the CDR3, the DNA is TGTGCCAGCAGCTTAGGGCTGCGGACAGGGCTTGGCTACACCTTC. The gene calls are TRBV7-9 and TRBJ1-2; 8 nucleotides agree with TRBD1. Losses at the gene ends were 1 base for V and 7 bases for J; bases not matched to a gene: 8. This CDR3 is built from 15 residues. The V gene's germline CDR1 is SEHNR and CDR2 FQNEAQ (reference sequence).

The chain employs TRBV10-3 and TRBJ2-1; 10 nucleotides match TRBD2. Trimming at V came to 5 bases and at J to 4 bases, leaving 2 bases not matched to a gene. Germline CDR1 reads ENHRY; CDR2 reads SYGVKD. This CDR3 has 14 amino acids. The CDR3 loop is CAISWTSGYNEQFF. The CDR3 nucleotides are TGTGCCATCAGTTGGACTAGCGGTTACAATGAGCAGTTCTTC.

This clonotype is a singleton in its sample. A much larger clone is a single base away; this may be a read error. The rearrangement links TRBV20-1 to TRBJ1-5, with D maybe TRBD1 (5 bases). CDR3 length equals 14 residues. The germline gives CDR1 DFQATT, CDR2 SNEGSKA (reference sequence). CDR3 region: CSANRQFPNRPQHF. CDR3 nucleotides: TGCAGTGCTAACCGACAGTTTCCCAATCGGCCCCAGCATTTT.